This T cell receptor (beta chain) was sequenced for a study of T cell changes during pregnancy in multiple sclerosis (dated by TCRdb to between 2018 and 2021). At the level of the whole study: The study examined how the T cell repertoire changed over the course of pregnancy in women with multiple sclerosis.

Remarks on this clone: The clone's antigen remains unknown. The record has no base qualities; no much larger clone is one base away.

The method behind the library was the immunoSEQ multiplex PCR assay. Sourced from immuneACCESS, this table was stored by TCRdb with only in-frame sequences that have V and J called. A share of the clones is absent; for the studies checked, an unresolved V gene accounts for under half, and the remainder has no known explanation. The sample data list more than 80,000 clones, and about 89% of these were observed just once. 1.6% of the sample comes from the top ten. Specimen: peripheral blood, collected before pregnancy. The source is a female donor with multiple sclerosis, enrolled in a pregnancy study.

The CDR3 in this case is CATPGQGFLGYTF. At the DNA level, the sequence is TGTGCCACCCCCGGACAGGGTTTCTTGGGCTACACCTTC. Rearrangement joined TRBV28 to TRBJ1-2; the junction holds 8 bases that match TRBD1. The germline V gene specifies MDHEN as CDR1 and SYDVKM as CDR2. The CDR3, cysteine through phenylalanine, is 13 amino acids long. Only CDR3 DNA is held: 39 bases, read in frame from base 1. Relative to germline, V is missing 10 bases and J is missing 8 bases, with 12 bases of the junction outside any gene match.